This T cell receptor beta chain was identified during a study of early T cells in non-severe SARS-CoV-2 infection. General study points: Matching against VDJdb likely underestimated virus-specific expansions, favoring anti-spike CD8.

Unique molecular identifiers (one per individual cDNA molecule) were attached. TCRdb recomputed calls from the 5' RACE reads with MiXCR, one row per CDR3 protein. The sample records some 80,000 distinct CDR3 sequences, about 10% being singletons. This CDR3 comprises 13 residues. Trimming cost V 3 bases and J 6 bases, with 11 bases left between them. A note on this clonotype: Its specificity is unknown.

The sequencing here drew on whole blood, taken at baseline. The clonotype was recovered from an adult who was a healthcare worker with PCR-confirmed SARS-CoV-2 infection or an uninfected control (not recorded which). This rearrangement joins TRBV12-3 or TRBV12-4 to TRBJ1-1; tentatively, D is TRBD1 (5 bases). The CDR3 protein is CASSFSGSAEAFF. In nucleotides, the CDR3 is TGTGCCAGCAGTTTTTCAGGGAGCGCTGAAGCTTTCTTT.